This T cell receptor beta chain was sequenced during a study of graft-versus-host responses after intestinal transplantation. With regard to this clone: Sequence at one end of the junction differs from germline and may be a read error.

Profiling relied on immunoSEQ multiplex PCR, and the TCRdb table lists in-frame clones only, not all of them. The sample yields 15,000 or so clones, approximately 93% seen once. This CDR3 comprises 13 residues. Germline loops: CDR1 MNHEY, CDR2 SVGAGI. This specimen was PBMCs, taken about 37 months after intestinal transplantation. This TCR derives from a human patient who received an intestinal transplant, so some T cells may come from the graft donor. The chain joins TRBV6-5 to TRBJ1-2; D unresolved. In nucleotides, the CDR3 is TGTGCCATCAGTTACATGTCAGCCCGGGGCTACACCTTC. This gives the protein CAISYMSARGYTF.